These T cell receptor beta chains were read from a single sample in a study of T-cell reconstitution after alpha-beta-depleted transplantation in children. A single record per CDR3 protein comes from TCRdb applying MiXCR to the PCR reads. The sample carries some 240,000 distinct CDR3 sequences, 7.5% to 10% recorded once. The sequencing here drew on PBMCs from the stem cell graft donor, taken from the stem cell graft. The receptors here all came from a human donor who donated a stem cell graft to a child with SCID. Both conserved end residues are part of each CDR3. Fields, in order: J gene, D gene, V gene, clone size, CDR3 protein. The D gene is left open where the match is weak. Size is stated for part of the rows, as once, few or many counts, or as a class when the clone is expanded.

TRBJ1-2 | - | TRBV24-1 | many | CATSTESPSDGYTF
TRBJ2-2 | TRBD1 | TRBV5-1 | many | CASRSTDRGLVNTGELFF
TRBJ2-2 | - | TRBV6-5 | many | CASRWGLITGELFF
TRBJ1-5 | TRBD1 | TRBV30 | few | CAWSAGTDYQHF
TRBJ2-1 | - | TRBV4-1 | - | CASSQVPSNEQFF
TRBJ2-1 | TRBD2 | TRBV5-1 | many | CASSDLAGVRKQFF
TRBJ1-6 | TRBD1 | TRBV28 | many | CASSLIGTGGRLNSPLHF
TRBJ2-7 | TRBD2 | TRBV12-3/TRBV12-4 | many | CASRLTSGASYEQYF
TRBJ2-7 | TRBD1 | TRBV27 | many | CASSLLDREDEQYF
TRBJ2-1 | - | TRBV5-1 | many | CASSPISGSGSYNEQFF
TRBJ2-1 | - | TRBV28 | - | CASSFPTGNREQFF
TRBJ1-1 | - | TRBV6-5 | many | CASSYSIATGVFF
TRBJ2-2 | TRBD1 | TRBV12-3/TRBV12-4 | many | CASRWTGDTGELFF
TRBJ2-7 | - | TRBV25-1 | many | CASSSEQYF
TRBJ2-1 | TRBD2 | TRBV3-1 | many | CASSPRPWGGTYNEQFF
TRBJ1-1 | - | TRBV28 | many | CASRPRGPNTEAFF
TRBJ1-2 | - | TRBV15 | many | CATSREYGEDYGYTF
TRBJ1-1 | - | TRBV10-3 | - | CAINGPGENTEAFF
TRBJ1-6 | - | TRBV5-1 | many | CASSPGQHLNSPLHF
TRBJ2-3 | TRBD2 | TRBV7-2 | - | CASRRTSGYTDTQYF
TRBJ1-5 | - | TRBV20-1 | - | CSASPRVGNQPQHF
TRBJ2-2 | TRBD2 | TRBV5-1 | many | CASRGHTSGNTGELFF
TRBJ2-3 | - | TRBV7-2 | many | CASSLERAGFKDF
TRBJ1-6 | TRBD1 | TRBV5-1 | few | CASSPGTQGASYNSPLHF
TRBJ1-1 | - | TRBV10-3 | few | CASGPRVVMAEAFF
TRBJ2-1 | TRBD2 | TRBV9 | many | CASSAFSGGASEQFF
TRBJ1-1 | TRBD1 | TRBV7-2 | many | CASSQTGTMNTEAFF
TRBJ2-5 | TRBD2 | TRBV4-1 | - | CASSQAASGVQETQYF
TRBJ2-5 | - | TRBV9 | many | CASTGTKEETQYF
TRBJ1-1 | - | TRBV6-6 | many | CASSSTESTEAFF
TRBJ1-4 | TRBD1 | TRBV6-5 | many | CASSFGQGFREKLFF
TRBJ2-7 | - | TRBV14 | many | CASSQDQQARYEQYF
TRBJ2-3 | - | TRBV7-6 | few | CASSLFPPNVGRWTDTQYF
TRBJ1-2 | TRBD1 | TRBV7-2 | many | CASSADRGSWYGYTF
TRBJ2-7 | - | TRBV27 | many | CASSDAGAFSYEQYF
TRBJ2-1 | - | TRBV11-2 | many | CASTLIGHNPREDNEQFF
TRBJ1-2 | TRBD1 | TRBV2 | few | CASSEAGGRTGNYGYTF
TRBJ2-2 | TRBD2 | TRBV20-1 | - | CSARQAGAPTGELFF
TRBJ2-7 | - | TRBV6-8 | - | CASDNSEGQGNSYEQYF
TRBJ1-2 | TRBD1 | TRBV20-1 | many | CSASQGALYYGYTF
TRBJ1-2 | - | TRBV5-1 | many | CASSLEVDNYGYTF
TRBJ1-4 | TRBD1 | TRBV19 | many | CASSWQTGSRKRRLFF
TRBJ2-2 | - | TRBV28 | many | CASISTPYTGELFF
TRBJ2-7 | - | TRBV5-1 | many | CASRSDSLLYEQYF
TRBJ1-1 | TRBD1 | TRBV10-2 | many | CASSRGGQGGFNTEAFF
TRBJ2-1 | - | TRBV29-1 | many | CSVVAGNALNEQFF
TRBJ1-5 | - | TRBV5-6 | many | CASSSLKGYSVNQPQHF
TRBJ2-3 | - | TRBV5-6 | many | CASSSYTDTQYF
TRBJ1-5 | - | TRBV7-2 | many | CASSLVADDSNQPQHF
TRBJ2-7 | TRBD2 | TRBV5-1 | few | CASSLAGGGTPYEQYF
TRBJ1-2 | - | TRBV4-3 | many | CASSPDGRAANYGYTF
TRBJ1-5 | - | TRBV18 | many | CASSPDRESRGEPQHF
TRBJ2-2 | - | TRBV10-3 | many | CAISDGQMNTGELFF
TRBJ1-1 | - | TRBV20-1 | many | CSAPLGGTLNTEAFF